This T cell receptor (beta chain) was obtained from a study of blood T cell repertoires in COVID-19. The V gene lost 0 bases and the J gene lost 1 base, with 9 bases spanning the gap. The CDR3 contains 15 residues. CDR1 is LNHNV and CDR2 is YYDKDF in the germline V gene (reference sequence). TCRdb's copy holds only in-frame clones and misses some; the assay was immunoSEQ multiplex PCR. The repertoire consists of around 88,000 clones, with around 81% occurring once and the leading ten covering approximately 8.2%. Sequenced sample: peripheral blood. V gene TRBV15 combines with J gene TRBJ2-5; D ambiguous. The TCR comes from a man over 45 who had recovered from COVID-19. CDR3 nucleotide sequence: TGTGCCACCAGCAGAGATGCACTGCTCCAAGAGACCCAGTACTTC. Translation gives CATSRDALLQETQYF.